The clone carrying this TCR beta chain was counted once. The sample belongs to a study of blood T cell repertoires in COVID-19. Whole-study context: Samples came from the United States, Italy and Spain, spanning acute and convalescent COVID-19. In each case, the material was cDNA or gDNA derived from T cells, B-cell-depleted T cells, or PBMCs.

CDR3 length: 14 residues. The V end lost 4 bases, the J end lost 2 bases, and 8 bases lay between the germline ends. CDR1 and CDR2 (germline): SEHNR, FQNEAQ (reference sequence). Some clones are missing from TCRdb's copy, which holds only in-frame ones; the method was immunoSEQ multiplex PCR. This sample has 55,000 to 75,000 clones; around 92% occur once, and the top ten carry approximately 1.5%. The chain employs TRBV7-9 and TRBJ2-2, with a tentative D call TRBD2 (6 bases). Sequenced sample: peripheral blood. The receptor's source is a man aged 55 to 69 with acute or convalescent COVID-19. The chain's CDR3 is CASSWGLNTGELFF. The CDR3 DNA reads TGTGCCAGCAGCTGGGGACTCAACACCGGGGAGCTGTTTTTT.